This T cell receptor (beta chain) is drawn from a study of blood T cell repertoires in COVID-19. Study-level background: Acute and convalescent COVID-19 samples came from the United States, Italy and Spain. The cDNA or gDNA used as material had been derived from T cells, B-cell-depleted T cells, or PBMCs.

V dropped 4 bases and J dropped 2 bases, with 9 bases sitting between them. The CDR3 sequence is 13 residues long. The germline CDR1 and CDR2 sequences are SGHAT and FQNNGV. Study processing details: Nucleated cell counts were estimated from reference gene primer amplification. Libraries were prepared by immunoSEQ multiplex PCR; TCRdb keeps only in-frame clonotypes and omits some of them. The V and J calls and clone size are taken from that table; D and trimming were inferred from the DNA. This sample has roughly 200,000 clones; around three quarters occur once, and the top ten carry approximately 6%.

The source material was peripheral blood. The receptor was derived from a woman in her seventies with acute or convalescent COVID-19. The chain couples TRBV11-2 to TRBJ2-7; D remains unclear. This chain's CDR3 is CASSSSTTYEQYF. CDR3 coding DNA: TGTGCCAGCAGCTCTTCTACGACCTACGAGCAGTACTTC.